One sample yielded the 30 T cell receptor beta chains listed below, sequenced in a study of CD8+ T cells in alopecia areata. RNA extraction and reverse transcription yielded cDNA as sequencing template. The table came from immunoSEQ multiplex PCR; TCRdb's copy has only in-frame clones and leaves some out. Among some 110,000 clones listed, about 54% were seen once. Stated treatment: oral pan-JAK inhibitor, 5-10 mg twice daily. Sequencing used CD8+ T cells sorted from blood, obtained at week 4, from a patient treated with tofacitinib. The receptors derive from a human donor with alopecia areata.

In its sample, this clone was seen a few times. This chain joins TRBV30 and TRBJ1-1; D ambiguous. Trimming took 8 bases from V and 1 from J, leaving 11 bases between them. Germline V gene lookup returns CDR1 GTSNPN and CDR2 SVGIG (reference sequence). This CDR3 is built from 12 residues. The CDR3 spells CALTWRNTEAFF. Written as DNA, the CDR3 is TGTGCCCTAACTTGGAGGAACACTGAAGCTTTCTTT.

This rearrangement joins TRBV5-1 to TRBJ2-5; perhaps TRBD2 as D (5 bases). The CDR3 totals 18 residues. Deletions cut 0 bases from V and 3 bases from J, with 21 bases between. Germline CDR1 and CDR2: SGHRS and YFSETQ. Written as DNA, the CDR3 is TGCGCCAGCAGCTTGGCCATGCGGATTTCAGCGGCCAAAGAGACCCAGTACTTC. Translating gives CASSLAMRISAAKETQYF.

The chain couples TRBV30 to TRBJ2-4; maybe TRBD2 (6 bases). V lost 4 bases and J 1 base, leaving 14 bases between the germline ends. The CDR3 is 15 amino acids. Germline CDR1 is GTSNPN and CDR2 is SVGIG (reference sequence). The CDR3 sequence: CAWTTGTSAKNIQYF. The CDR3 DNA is TGTGCCTGGACCACGGGGACTTCCGCCAAAAACATTCAGTACTTC.

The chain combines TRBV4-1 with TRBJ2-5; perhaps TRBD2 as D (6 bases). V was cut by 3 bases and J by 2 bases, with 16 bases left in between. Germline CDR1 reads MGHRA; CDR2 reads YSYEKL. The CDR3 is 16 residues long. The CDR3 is CASSHVPLAQQETQYF. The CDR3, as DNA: TGCGCCAGCAGCCACGTCCCCCTAGCGCAACAAGAGACCCAGTACTTC.

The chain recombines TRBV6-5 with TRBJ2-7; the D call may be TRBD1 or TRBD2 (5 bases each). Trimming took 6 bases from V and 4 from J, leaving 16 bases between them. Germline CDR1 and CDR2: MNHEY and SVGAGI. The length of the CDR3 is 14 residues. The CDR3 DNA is TGTGCCAGCAGCTTCCGGGACGGAGTGTACGAGCAGTACTTC. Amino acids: CASSFRDGVYEQYF.

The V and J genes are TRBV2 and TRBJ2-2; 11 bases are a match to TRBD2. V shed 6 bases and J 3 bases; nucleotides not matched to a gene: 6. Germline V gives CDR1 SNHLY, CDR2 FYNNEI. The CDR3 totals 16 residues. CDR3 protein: CASRTSGGLDTGELFF. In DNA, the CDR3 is TGTGCCAGCAGAACTAGCGGGGGCTTGGACACCGGGGAGCTGTTTTTT.

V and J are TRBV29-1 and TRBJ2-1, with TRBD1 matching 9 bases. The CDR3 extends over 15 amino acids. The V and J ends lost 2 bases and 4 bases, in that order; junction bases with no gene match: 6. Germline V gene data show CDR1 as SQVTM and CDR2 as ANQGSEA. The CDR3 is CSVEKGQGWYNEQFF. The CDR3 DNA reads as TGCAGCGTTGAAAAGGGACAGGGTTGGTACAATGAGCAGTTCTTC.

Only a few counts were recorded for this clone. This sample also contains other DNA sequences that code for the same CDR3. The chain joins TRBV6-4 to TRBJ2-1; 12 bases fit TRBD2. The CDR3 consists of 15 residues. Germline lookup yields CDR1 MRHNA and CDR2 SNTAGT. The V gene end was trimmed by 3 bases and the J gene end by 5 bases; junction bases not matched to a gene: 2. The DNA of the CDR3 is TGTGCCAGCAGTGAGACTAGCGGGGGAAACAATGAGCAGTTCTTC. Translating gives CASSETSGGNNEQFF.

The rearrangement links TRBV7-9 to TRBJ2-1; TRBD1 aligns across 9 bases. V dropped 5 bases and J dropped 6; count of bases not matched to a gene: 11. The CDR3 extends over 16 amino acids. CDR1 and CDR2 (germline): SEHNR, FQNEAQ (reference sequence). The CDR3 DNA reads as TGTGCCAGCAGCCCCTTCTCCGGACAGGGGAGCAATGAGCAGTTCTTC. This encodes CASSPFSGQGSNEQFF.

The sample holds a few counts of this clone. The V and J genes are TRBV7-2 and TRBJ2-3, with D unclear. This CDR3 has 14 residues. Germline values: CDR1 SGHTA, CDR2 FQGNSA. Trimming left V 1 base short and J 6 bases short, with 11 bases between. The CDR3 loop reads CASSLVSEGDTQYF. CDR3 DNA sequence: TGTGCCAGCAGCTTAGTCAGCGAAGGGGATACGCAGTATTTT.

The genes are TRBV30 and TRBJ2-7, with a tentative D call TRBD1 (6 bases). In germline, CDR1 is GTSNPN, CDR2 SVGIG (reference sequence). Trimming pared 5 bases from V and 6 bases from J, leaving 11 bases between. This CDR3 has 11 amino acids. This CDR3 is CAWQTGSEQYF. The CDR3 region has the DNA TGTGCCTGGCAAACAGGGAGCGAGCAGTACTTC.

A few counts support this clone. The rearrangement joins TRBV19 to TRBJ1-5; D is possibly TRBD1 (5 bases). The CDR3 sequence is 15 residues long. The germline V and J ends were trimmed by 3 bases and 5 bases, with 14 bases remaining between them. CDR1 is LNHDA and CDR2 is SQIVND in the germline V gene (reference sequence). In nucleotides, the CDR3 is TGTGCCAGTAGTATGGTTTGGCTGGGGGATCAGCCCCAGCATTTT. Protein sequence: CASSMVWLGDQPQHF. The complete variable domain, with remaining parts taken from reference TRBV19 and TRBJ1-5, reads DGGITQSPKYLFRKEGQNVTLSCEQNLNHDAMYWYRQDPGQGLRLIYYSQIVNDFQKGDIAEGYSVSREKKESFPLTVTSAQKNPTAFYLCASSMVWLGDQPQHFGDGTRLSIL.

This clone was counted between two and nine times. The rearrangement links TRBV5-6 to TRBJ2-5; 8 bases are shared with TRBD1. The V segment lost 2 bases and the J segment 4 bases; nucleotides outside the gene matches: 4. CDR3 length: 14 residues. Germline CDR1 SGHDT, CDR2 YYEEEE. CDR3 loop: CASSLQGGGETQYF. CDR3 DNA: TGTGCCAGCAGCTTACAGGGGGGTGGAGAGACCCAGTACTTC.

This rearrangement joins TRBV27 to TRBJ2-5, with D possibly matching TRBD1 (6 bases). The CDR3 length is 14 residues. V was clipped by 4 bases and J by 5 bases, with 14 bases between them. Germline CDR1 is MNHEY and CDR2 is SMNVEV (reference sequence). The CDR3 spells CASSSQGVRETQYF. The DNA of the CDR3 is TGTGCCAGCAGTTCACAGGGAGTTCGGGAGACCCAGTACTTC.

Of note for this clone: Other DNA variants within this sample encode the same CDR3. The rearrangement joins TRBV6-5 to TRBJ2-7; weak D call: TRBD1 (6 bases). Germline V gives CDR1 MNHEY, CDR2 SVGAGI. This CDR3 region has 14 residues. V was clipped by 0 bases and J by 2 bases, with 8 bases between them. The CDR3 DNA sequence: TGTGCCAGCAGTTACTCGGCAGGGGCCTACGAGCAGTACTTC. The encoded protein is CASSYSAGAYEQYF.

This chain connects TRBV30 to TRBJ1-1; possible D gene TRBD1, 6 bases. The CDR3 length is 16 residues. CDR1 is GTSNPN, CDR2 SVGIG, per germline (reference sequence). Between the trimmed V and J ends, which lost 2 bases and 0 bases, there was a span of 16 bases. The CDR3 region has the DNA TGTGCCTGGAGTAAACAGGGCCATCCCATGAACACTGAAGCTTTCTTT. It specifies CAWSKQGHPMNTEAFF.

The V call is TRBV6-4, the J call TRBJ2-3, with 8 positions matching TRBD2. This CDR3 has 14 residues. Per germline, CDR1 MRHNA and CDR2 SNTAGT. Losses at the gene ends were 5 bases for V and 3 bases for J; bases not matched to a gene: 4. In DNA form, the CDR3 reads TGTGCCAGCAGTCCCAGCGGGGGTACAGATACGCAGTATTTT. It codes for CASSPSGGTDTQYF.

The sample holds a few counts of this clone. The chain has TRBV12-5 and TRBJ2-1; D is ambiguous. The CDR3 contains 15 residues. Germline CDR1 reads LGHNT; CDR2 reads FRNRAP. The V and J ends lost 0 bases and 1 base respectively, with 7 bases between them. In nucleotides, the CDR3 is TGTGCTAGTGGTTTGGTACAAGAGTCCTACAATGAGCAGTTCTTC. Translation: CASGLVQESYNEQFF.

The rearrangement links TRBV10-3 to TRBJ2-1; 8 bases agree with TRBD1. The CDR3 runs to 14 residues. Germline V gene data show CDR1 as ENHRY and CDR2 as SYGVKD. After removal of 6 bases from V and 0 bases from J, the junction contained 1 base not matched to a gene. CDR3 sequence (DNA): TGTGCCATCAGGCAGGGGGCCTCCTACAATGAGCAGTTCTTC. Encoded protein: CAIRQGASYNEQFF.

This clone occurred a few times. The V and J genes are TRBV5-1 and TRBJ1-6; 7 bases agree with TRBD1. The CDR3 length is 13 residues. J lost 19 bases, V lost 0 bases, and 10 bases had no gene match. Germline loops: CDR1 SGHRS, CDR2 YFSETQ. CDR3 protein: CASSLAPGQVNHF. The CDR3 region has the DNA TGCGCCAGCAGCTTGGCCCCAGGACAGGTCAATCACTTT.

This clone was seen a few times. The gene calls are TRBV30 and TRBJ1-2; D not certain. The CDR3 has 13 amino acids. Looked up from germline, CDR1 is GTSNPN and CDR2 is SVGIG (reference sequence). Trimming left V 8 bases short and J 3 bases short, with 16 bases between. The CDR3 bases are TGTGCCACCGACCGCGGAGATGACTATGGCTACACCTTC. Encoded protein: CATDRGDDYGYTF.

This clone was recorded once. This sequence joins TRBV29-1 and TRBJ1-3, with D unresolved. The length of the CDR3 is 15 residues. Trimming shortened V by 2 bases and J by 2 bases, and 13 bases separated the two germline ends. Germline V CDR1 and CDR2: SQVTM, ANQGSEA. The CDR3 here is CSVEKGPTAGNTIYF. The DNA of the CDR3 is TGCAGCGTTGAAAAGGGCCCCACAGCTGGAAACACCATATATTTT.

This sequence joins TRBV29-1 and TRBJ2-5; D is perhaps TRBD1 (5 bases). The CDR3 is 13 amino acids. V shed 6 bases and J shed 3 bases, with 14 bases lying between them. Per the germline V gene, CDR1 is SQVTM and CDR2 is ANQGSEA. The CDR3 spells CSVVQALKETQYF. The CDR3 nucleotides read TGCAGCGTCGTACAGGCCCTCAAAGAGACCCAGTACTTC.

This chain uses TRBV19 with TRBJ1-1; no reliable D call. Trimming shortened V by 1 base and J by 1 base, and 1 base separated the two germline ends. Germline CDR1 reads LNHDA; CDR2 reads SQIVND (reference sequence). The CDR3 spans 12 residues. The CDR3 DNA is TGTGCCAGTAGTATAGGGAACACTGAAGCTTTCTTT. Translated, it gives CASSIGNTEAFF.

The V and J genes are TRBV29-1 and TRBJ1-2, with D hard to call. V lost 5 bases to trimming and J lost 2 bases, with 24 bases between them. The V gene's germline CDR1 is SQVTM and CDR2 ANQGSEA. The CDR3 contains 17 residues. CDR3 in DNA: TGCAGCGTTCCACCGACGAGCCACCAAACCTTCAACTATGGCTACACCTTC. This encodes CSVPPTSHQTFNYGYTF.

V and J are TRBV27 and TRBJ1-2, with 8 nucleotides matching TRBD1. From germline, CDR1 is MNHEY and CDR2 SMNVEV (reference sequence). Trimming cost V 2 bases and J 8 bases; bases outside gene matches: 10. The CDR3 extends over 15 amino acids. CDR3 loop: CASSLSGTGRGGYTF. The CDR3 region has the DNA TGTGCCAGCAGTTTAAGTGGGACAGGCCGGGGGGGCTACACCTTC.

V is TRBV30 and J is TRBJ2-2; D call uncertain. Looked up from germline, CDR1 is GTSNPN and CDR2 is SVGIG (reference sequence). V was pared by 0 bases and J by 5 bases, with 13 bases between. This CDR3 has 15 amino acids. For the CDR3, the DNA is TGTGCCTGGAGTGTATCTCTACTTGGGACCGGGGAGCTGTTTTTT. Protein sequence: CAWSVSLLGTGELFF.

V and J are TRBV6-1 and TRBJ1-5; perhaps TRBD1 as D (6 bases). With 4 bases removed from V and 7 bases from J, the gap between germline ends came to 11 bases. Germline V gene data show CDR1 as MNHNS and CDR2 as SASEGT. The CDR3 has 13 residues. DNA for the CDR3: TGTGCCAGCAGTGCAGAACAGGGACAGCCCCAGCATTTT. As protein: CASSAEQGQPQHF.

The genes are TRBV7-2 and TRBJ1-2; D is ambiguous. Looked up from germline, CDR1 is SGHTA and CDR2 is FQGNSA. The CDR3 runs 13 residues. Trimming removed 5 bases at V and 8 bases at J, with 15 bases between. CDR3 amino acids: CASSRTTGSGYTF. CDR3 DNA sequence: TGTGCCAGCAGCCGTACGACCGGAAGCGGCTACACCTTC.

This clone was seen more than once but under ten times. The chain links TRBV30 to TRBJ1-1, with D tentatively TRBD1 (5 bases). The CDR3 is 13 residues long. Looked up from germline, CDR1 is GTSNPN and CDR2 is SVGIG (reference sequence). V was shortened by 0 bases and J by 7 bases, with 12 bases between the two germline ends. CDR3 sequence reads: CAWSVREGREAFF. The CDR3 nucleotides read TGTGCCTGGAGTGTAAGGGAGGGGCGTGAAGCTTTCTTT.